The 28 T cell receptor beta chains below were found in one sample sequenced in a study of regulatory T cells in long-lasting Graves disease. HTBI primers from iRepertoire and Arm-PCR of CDR3 regions yielded the TCR beta libraries. TCRdb reprocessed the multiplex PCR reads via MiXCR and lists one record per CDR3 protein. Of some 560,000 distinct CDR3 sequences in the sample, about 16% were seen once. Time point meaning: newly diagnosed GD, antithyroid drugs for less than 3 months. Extracted RNA from PBMCs served as the source of the TCR library. Separately, the same data were catalogued under a study of T cells in Graves' hyperthyroidism and ophthalmopathy.

This specimen consisted of peripheral blood mononuclear cells (PBMCs), obtained at new diagnosis, from a patient treated with antithyroid drugs. The receptors were sampled from a middle-aged woman with Graves disease.

This clonotype was detected only a few times. A read error may produce the germline difference seen at one junction end. V is TRBV10-3 and J is TRBJ2-2; no clear D. Germline V gene sequence: CDR1 ENHRY, CDR2 SYGVKD. The CDR3 length is 13 residues. CDR3 residues: CAISESNTGELFF. The CDR3 DNA sequence: TGTGCCATCAGCGAGTCGAACACCGGGGAGCTGTTTTTT.

This clonotype was picked up many times. The chain links TRBV6-2 or TRBV6-3 to TRBJ2-7; D might be TRBD2 (5 bases). Between the trimmed V and J ends, which lost 0 bases and 2 bases, there was a span of 11 bases. The germline V gene encodes CDR1 MNHEY and CDR2 SVGEGT. The CDR3 is 15 residues long. This CDR3 is CASSYSMEVPYEQYF. The CDR3 bases are TGTGCCAGCAGTTACTCGATGGAGGTTCCCTACGAGCAGTACTTC.

This clonotype appeared many times. V usage is TRBV2 and J usage is TRBJ2-1, with D tentatively TRBD2 (5 bases). V shed 7 bases and J shed 0 bases, with 13 bases lying between them. The CDR3 covers 15 residues. CDR1 is SNHLY, CDR2 FYNNEI, per germline. The CDR3 bases are TGTGCCAGCAAACTAGAAGGTGGCTCCTACAATGAGCAGTTCTTC. It specifies CASKLEGGSYNEQFF.

This clonotype was found many times. The chain is built from TRBV5-1 and TRBJ2-1, with 9 bases matching TRBD1. The junction had 3 bases not matched to a gene; V was cut back by 5 bases and J by 0 bases. CDR1 and CDR2 from the germline V gene are SGHRS and YFSETQ. There are 15 residues in the CDR3. The CDR3 coding sequence is TGCGCCAGCAGGATGACAGGGGGCTCCTACAATGAGCAGTTCTTC. Translation: CASRMTGGSYNEQFF. Complete variable domain (other parts from reference TRBV5-1 and TRBJ2-1): KAGVTQTPRYLIKTRGQQVTLSCSPISGHRSVSWYQQTPGQGLQFLFEYFSETQRNKGNFPGRFSGRQFSNSRSEMNVSTLELGDSALYLCASRMTGGSYNEQFFGPGTRLTVL.

This chain connects TRBV28 to TRBJ2-2, with TRBD2 identical over 9 bases. The CDR3 extends over 15 amino acids. J was trimmed by 5 bases and V by 7 bases; bases with no gene match: 8. Germline CDR1 reads MDHEN; CDR2 reads SYDVKM. In nucleotides, the CDR3 is TGTGCCAGCAACCCGGGGCGGGGGGGAACCGGGGAGCTGTTTTTT. Protein product: CASNPGRGGTGELFF.

This clonotype showed up just a few times. J is TRBJ2-7 and V is TRBV6-2 or TRBV6-3, with 11 bases lining up with TRBD2. The CDR3 runs to 16 residues. V gave up 0 bases and J gave up 5 bases; unmatched junction bases: 6. Germline loops: CDR1 MNHEY, CDR2 SVGEGT. The CDR3 bases are TGTGCCAGCAGTTACTCCGCTAGCGGGGGGACGAACGAGCAGTACTTC. This translates into CASSYSASGGTNEQYF.

This clonotype has at least ten counts. V gene TRBV20-1 combines with J gene TRBJ2-1, with TRBD1 matching 8 bases. Germline loops: CDR1 DFQATT, CDR2 SNEGSKA (reference sequence). V lost 5 bases and J lost 10; bases outside the gene matches: 13. This CDR3 has 14 residues. In DNA, the CDR3 is TGCAGTGCTCCCCAGGGGGCGCAGTGGGGGGAGCAGTTCTTC. Residues: CSAPQGAQWGEQFF.

In this sample, this clonotype turned up a few times. V is TRBV7-9 and J is TRBJ2-7; 7 bases fit TRBD1. The CDR3 runs to 15 residues. V trimming: 1 base; J trimming: 2 bases; junction bases outside the gene matches: 5. Germline V gene sequence: CDR1 SEHNR, CDR2 FQNEAQ (reference sequence). The CDR3 spells CASSLVTGYTYEQYF. The CDR3 coding sequence is TGTGCCAGCAGCTTAGTGACAGGGTACACCTACGAGCAGTACTTC.

The chain has TRBV5-1 and TRBJ1-2; D possibly corresponds to TRBD1 (5 bases). This CDR3 is 15 amino acids long. The germline V gene encodes CDR1 SGHRS and CDR2 YFSETQ. The V end was cut by 0 bases, the J end by 3 bases, with 12 bases between. Here the CDR3 reads CASSLEGRIDYGYTF. The CDR3 DNA is TGCGCCAGCAGCTTGGAGGGACGGATCGACTATGGCTACACCTTC.

The sample holds many counts of this clonotype. The J gene is TRBJ1-1, the V gene TRBV20-1; D ambiguous. There are 14 residues in the CDR3. Germline CDR1 DFQATT, CDR2 SNEGSKA (reference sequence). V was trimmed by 0 bases and J by 7 bases, leaving 15 bases between them. CDR3 coding DNA: TGCAGTGCTAGAGATCGGTTTAGGGAGGGTGAAGCTTTCTTT. It yields the protein CSARDRFREGEAFF.

This clonotype was observed a few times. J is TRBJ1-6 and V is TRBV3-1; TRBD1 matches 8 bases. CDR3 size: 15 residues. The V gene's germline CDR1 is LGHDT and CDR2 YNNKEL (reference sequence). V lost 4 bases, J lost 4 bases, and 3 bases stayed unmatched. CDR3: CASSRQGIYNSPLHF. Written as DNA, the CDR3 is TGTGCCAGCAGCCGACAGGGGATTTATAATTCACCCCTCCACTTT.

Worth noting for this clonotype: A read error likely explains this, since a far larger clone differs by one base. The chain carries TRBV6-2 or TRBV6-3 and TRBJ1-2; no clear D. CDR3 length: 12 residues. CDR1 and CDR2 (germline): MNHEY, SVGEGT. The CDR3 DNA is TGTGCCAGCAGTCACGATAACTATGACTACACCTTC. It codes for CASSHDNYDYTF.

This sequence joins TRBV19 and TRBJ2-6; D is unclear. Germline V lookup: CDR1 LNHDA, CDR2 SQIVND (reference sequence). This CDR3 region has 19 residues. With 2 bases removed from V and 0 bases from J, the gap between germline ends came to 17 bases. CDR3 nucleotides: TGTGCCAGTAGTATAAACAGCTTAGCCAAATTCTCTGGGGCCAACGTCCTGACTTTC. It encodes CASSINSLAKFSGANVLTF.

CDR3 sequence: CASSPRQATSSYEQYF. In DNA, the CDR3 is TGCGCCAGCAGCCCTCGACAGGCAACCAGCTCCTACGAGCAGTACTTC. The chain is built from TRBV4-1 and TRBJ2-7; D may be TRBD1 (6 bases). Trimming left V 4 bases short and J 0 bases short, with 16 bases between. The CDR3 consists of 16 residues. Germline V CDR1 and CDR2: MGHRA, YSYEKL.

This clonotype was observed a handful of times. The V gene is TRBV20-1, the J gene TRBJ1-4; 8 bases are a match to TRBD1. Germline V gene lookup returns CDR1 DFQATT and CDR2 SNEGSKA (reference sequence). J lost 4 bases, V lost 6 bases, and 7 bases had no gene match. This CDR3 comprises 14 residues. This CDR3 reads CSATGQGLNEKLFF. The CDR3 nucleotides are TGCAGTGCGACCGGACAGGGACTTAATGAAAAACTGTTTTTT.

CDR3 DNA sequence: TGTGCCAGCAGTTACCTAACCAGGGGGGCTGAGCAGTTCTTC. Its translation: CASSYLTRGAEQFF. The gene calls are TRBV6-5 and TRBJ2-1, with D perhaps TRBD1 (7 bases). V was cut by 2 bases and J by 9 bases, with 14 bases left in between. This CDR3 has 14 amino acids. Per the germline V gene, CDR1 is MNHEY and CDR2 is SVGAGI.

This clonotype has a count of ten or more. The CDR3, as DNA: TGTGCCAGCCTGAACATTGCAACTAATGAAAAACTGTTTTTT. The encoded protein is CASLNIATNEKLFF. J is TRBJ1-4 and V is TRBV5-6; D ambiguous. CDR1 and CDR2 from the germline V gene are SGHDT and YYEEEE. Trimming took off 7 bases at V and 0 bases at J, with 10 bases between the two ends. CDR3 length: 14 residues.

This chain joins TRBV7-9 and TRBJ2-7, with D perhaps matching TRBD1 (5 bases). The germline CDR1 and CDR2 sequences are SEHNR and FQNEAQ (reference sequence). The CDR3 is 15 amino acids. V was clipped by 7 bases and J by 1 base, with 17 bases between them. The CDR3 region is CASTKGPGGSYEQYF. DNA for the CDR3: TGTGCCAGCACCAAGGGGCCGGGTGGATCCTACGAGCAGTACTTC.

The table lists this clonotype with many counts. V usage is TRBV20-1 and J usage is TRBJ1-6; unclear D gene. Trimming stripped 0 bases from V and 5 bases from J, with 14 bases between. The CDR3 covers 16 residues. Germline assignment: CDR1 DFQATT and CDR2 SNEGSKA (reference sequence). The DNA of the CDR3 is TGCAGTGCTAGAGATGAAGTTACCCAAGATAATTCACCCCTCCACTTT. Protein sequence: CSARDEVTQDNSPLHF.

The gene calls are TRBV9 and TRBJ1-2; D gene uncertain. Germline V lookup: CDR1 SGDLS, CDR2 YYNGEE. The CDR3 has 13 residues. The germline V and J ends were trimmed by 0 bases and 0 bases, with 3 bases remaining between them. The CDR3 region is CASSVAPNYGYTF. The CDR3 DNA sequence: TGTGCCAGCAGCGTAGCACCTAACTATGGCTACACCTTC.

This clonotype showed up just a few times. This chain joins TRBV6-2 or TRBV6-3 and TRBJ1-2; no clear D. The ends were cut back, 6 bases at V and 3 bases at J, with 5 bases in the middle. Per germline, CDR1 MNHEY and CDR2 SVGEGT. This CDR3 spans 11 amino acids. As DNA, the CDR3 is TGTGCCAGCAGGAAAGACTATGGCTACACCTTC. It is translated as CASRKDYGYTF.

This chain uses TRBV28 with TRBJ2-7; 9 bases are shared with TRBD2. The CDR3 has 12 residues. The V gene end was trimmed by 5 bases and the J gene end by 6 bases; junction bases not matched to a gene: 2. From germline, CDR1 is MDHEN and CDR2 SYDVKM. The DNA for the CDR3 is TGTGCCAGCAGTGTAGCGGGAGTCGAGCAGTACTTC. It specifies CASSVAGVEQYF.

In its sample, this clonotype was seen many times. V gene TRBV6-5 combines with J gene TRBJ1-1; 9 positions agree with TRBD1. V gave up 4 bases and J gave up 4 bases; unmatched junction bases: 7. From germline, CDR1 is MNHEY and CDR2 SVGAGI. The CDR3 has 15 residues. The CDR3 DNA is TGTGCCAGCAGTTTACTCAACAGGGGGCCCACTGAAGCTTTCTTT. Translated: CASSLLNRGPTEAFF.

This clonotype has a count of ten or more. The chain uses TRBV3-1 and TRBJ2-3, with D unresolved. There are 16 residues in the CDR3. The germline V gene encodes CDR1 LGHDT and CDR2 YNNKEL (reference sequence). V lost 0 bases, J lost 0 bases, and 10 bases lay in between. CDR3 region: CASSQEGRTSTDTQYF. CDR3 nucleotides: TGTGCCAGCAGCCAAGAAGGCAGAACTAGCACAGATACGCAGTATTTT.

This sequence joins TRBV4-1 and TRBJ2-6; a weak D match, TRBD1 (6 bases). The CDR3 totals 22 residues. Germline CDR1 MGHRA, CDR2 YSYEKL. V was shortened by 2 bases and J by 0 bases, with 26 bases between the two germline ends. CDR3 in amino acids: CASSQSKLTQTGKVSGANVLTF. The CDR3 region has the DNA TGCGCCAGCAGCCAATCCAAGTTGACCCAGACAGGAAAGGTCTCTGGGGCCAACGTCCTGACTTTC.

This clonotype was seen more than once but under ten times. The chain uses TRBV10-3 and TRBJ2-1, with TRBD2 matching over 11 bases. The germline V gene has CDR1 ENHRY and CDR2 SYGVKD. CDR3 length: 15 residues. Trimming removed 6 bases from V and 0 bases from J; junction bases left unmatched: 1. The CDR3 DNA reads as TGTGCCATCAGACTAGCGGGGGACTCCTACAATGAGCAGTTCTTC. It specifies CAIRLAGDSYNEQFF.

This clonotype was detected ten times or more. The gene calls are TRBV20-1 and TRBJ1-1; D not certain. Germline CDR1 is DFQATT and CDR2 is SNEGSKA (reference sequence). The CDR3 runs 12 residues. The V end was cut by 5 bases, the J end by 0 bases, with 7 bases between. The CDR3 coding sequence is TGCAGTGCTCCGGCTATGAACACTGAAGCTTTCTTT. Protein product: CSAPAMNTEAFF.

This clonotype was seen only a few times. This chain links TRBV30 with TRBJ1-1; D remains unclear. Germline loops: CDR1 GTSNPN, CDR2 SVGIG (reference sequence). Trimming took 2 bases from V and 0 from J, leaving 4 bases between them. The CDR3 runs 12 residues. CDR3 region: CAWSQLNTEAFF. CDR3 nucleotides: TGTGCCTGGAGTCAGTTGAACACTGAAGCTTTCTTT. The entire variable domain, with the rest obtained from reference TRBV30 and TRBJ1-1, is as follows: SQTIHQWPATLVQPVGSPLSLECTVEGTSNPNLYWYRQAAGRGLQLLFYSVGIGQISSEVPQNLSASRPQDRQFILSSKKLLLSDSGFYLCAWSQLNTEAFFGQGTRLTVV.